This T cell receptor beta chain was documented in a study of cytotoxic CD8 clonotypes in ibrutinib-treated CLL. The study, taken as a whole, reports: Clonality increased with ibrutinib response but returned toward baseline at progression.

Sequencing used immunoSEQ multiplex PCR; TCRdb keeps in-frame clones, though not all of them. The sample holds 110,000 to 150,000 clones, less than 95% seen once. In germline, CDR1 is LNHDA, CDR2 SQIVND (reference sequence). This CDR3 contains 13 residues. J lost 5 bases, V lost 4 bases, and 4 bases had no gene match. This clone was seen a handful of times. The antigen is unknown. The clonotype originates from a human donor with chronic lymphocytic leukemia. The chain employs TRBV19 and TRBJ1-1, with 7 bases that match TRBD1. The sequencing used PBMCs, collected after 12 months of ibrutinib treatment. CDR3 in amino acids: CASSNTGETEAFF. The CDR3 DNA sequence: TGTGCCAGTAGTAACACAGGGGAGACTGAAGCTTTCTTT.